This TCR beta chain was documented in a study of cytomegalovirus exposure and HLA in healthy donors. The donors comprised healthy bone marrow donors. The PCR was carried out with 60 Vbeta primers and 13 Jbeta primers. Only in-frame clones appear in the TCRdb table, and some are missing; sequencing was by immunoSEQ multiplex PCR. Among about 100,000 clones, roughly 75% were seen once, and the ten largest hold 0.76%. The V end lost 9 bases, the J end lost 1 base, and 19 bases lay between the germline ends. In germline, CDR1 is MNHNS, CDR2 SASEGT. The CDR3 is made up of 15 amino acids. Remarks on this clone: Its target is unknown.

General study points: The study found most TCR sequences rare, yet found some public TCRs in many donors. Investigators reported fewer than 200 TCR beta chains as tied to cytomegalovirus.

The chain recombines TRBV6-1 with TRBJ2-7, with a tentative D call TRBD1 (6 bases). The TCR was taken from a woman aged 60-75 years in good health and CMV-seronegative. The sample taken for sequencing was PBMCs. CDR3 protein: CARVKGPGHSYEQYF. The CDR3 nucleotides are TGTGCCAGGGTAAAGGGACCGGGACATTCCTACGAGCAGTACTTC.